The 14 T cell receptor beta chains listed next were all sequenced from one sample in a study of Ad26.COV2.S vaccination and SARS-CoV-2 variants. Clones were read by immunoSEQ multiplex PCR, and TCRdb kept only the in-frame ones, dropping some. The table has more than 350,000 clones, around 90% seen once. Treatment denoted: approximately 18 received Ad26.COV2.S at low or high dose, single or two shots; five or six received placebo; per-sample allocation not given. The samples date from day 63 after the first vaccine or placebo injection. The input for sequencing was peripheral blood, taken in a trial of Ad26.COV2.S vaccine versus placebo. The receptor set was obtained from a person between 18 and 65 years old who received the Ad26.COV2.S COVID-19 vaccine or a placebo.

The chain recombines TRBV28 with TRBJ1-2; D gene uncertain. V gave up 2 bases and J gave up 11 bases, with 12 bases separating them. This CDR3 is built from 12 residues. The germline CDR1 and CDR2 sequences are MDHEN and SYDVKM. The CDR3 reads CASSLTLPKYTF. The CDR3 coding sequence is TGTGCCAGCAGTTTAACCCTACCCAAGTACACCTTC.

The V gene is TRBV24-1, the J gene TRBJ2-5; perhaps TRBD2 as D (6 bases). Germline CDR1 and CDR2: KGHDR and SFDVKD. This CDR3 comprises 15 residues. Trimming took 1 base from V and 4 from J, leaving 12 bases between them. DNA of the CDR3: TGTGCCACCAGTGATTTCGGCAGGGAGGTAGAGACCCAGTACTTC. It codes for CATSDFGREVETQYF.

The rearrangement joins TRBV6-5 to TRBJ1-6, with 8 bases matching TRBD1. The junction had 5 bases not matched to a gene; V was cut back by 8 bases and J by 5 bases. The CDR3 is made up of 14 amino acids. Germline V lookup: CDR1 MNHEY, CDR2 SVGAGI. The CDR3 reads CASCPTGDNSPLHF. CDR3 in DNA: TGTGCCAGCTGCCCGACAGGGGATAATTCACCCCTCCACTTT.

The chain links TRBV18 to TRBJ1-1, with D unresolved. The length of the CDR3 is 12 residues. Germline values: CDR1 KGHSH, CDR2 LQKENI. V was pared by 3 bases and J by 5 bases, with 7 bases between. The CDR3, as DNA: TGTGCCAGCTCACCCGGGCTGACTGAAGCTTTCTTT. Its translation is CASSPGLTEAFF.

V gene TRBV5-4 combines with J gene TRBJ1-1; TRBD1 aligns across 7 bases. This CDR3 comprises 15 residues. Germline V lookup: CDR1 SGHNT, CDR2 YYREEE (reference sequence). Losses at the gene ends were 0 bases for V and 8 bases for J; bases not matched to a gene: 10. The CDR3 loop reads CASSLVEGWTGEAFF. CDR3 bases: TGTGCCAGCAGCTTGGTGGAGGGTTGGACAGGAGAAGCTTTCTTT.

On this clone: The sample holds other DNA sequences that translate to the same CDR3. The chain combines TRBV11-2 with TRBJ1-5; D ambiguous. The germline V and J ends were trimmed by 4 bases and 3 bases, with 7 bases remaining between them. This CDR3 is 13 amino acids long. Germline CDR1 SGHAT, CDR2 FQNNGV. CDR3 DNA sequence: TGTGCCAGCAGCTCCGGCCTCAATCAGCCCCAGCATTTT. This translates into CASSSGLNQPQHF.

The chain couples TRBV25-1 to TRBJ1-2; no reliable D call. Germline assignment: CDR1 MGHDK and CDR2 SYGVNS. This CDR3 is built from 15 residues. The V gene lost 6 bases and the J gene lost 0 bases, with 14 bases spanning the gap. The CDR3 is CASRPAQHANYGYTF. The DNA for the CDR3 is TGTGCCAGCAGACCGGCCCAGCACGCTAACTATGGCTACACCTTC.

The chain employs TRBV6-2 or TRBV6-3 and TRBJ2-1, with D unclear. Trimming pared 4 bases from V and 6 bases from J, leaving 7 bases between. This CDR3 has 12 amino acids. CDR1 is MNHEY, CDR2 SVGEGT, per germline. CDR3 in DNA: TGTGCCAGCAGTTCCGTTATCAATGAGCAGTTCTTC. Encoded protein: CASSSVINEQFF.

V is TRBV30 and J is TRBJ1-5; D gene unclear. This CDR3 is 12 amino acids long. V lost 2 bases and J 6 bases, leaving 8 bases between the germline ends. Looked up from germline, CDR1 is GTSNPN and CDR2 is SVGIG (reference sequence). CDR3 in amino acids: CAWSPAGQPQHF. The DNA for the CDR3 is TGTGCCTGGAGTCCAGCGGGTCAGCCCCAGCATTTT.

V and J are TRBV9 and TRBJ2-7, with 10 bases lining up with TRBD1. Germline V lookup: CDR1 SGDLS, CDR2 YYNGEE. After removal of 0 bases from V and 3 bases from J, the junction contained 3 bases not matched to a gene. The CDR3 runs 15 residues. The CDR3 spells CASSVAGTGDYEQYF. The CDR3 DNA reads as TGTGCCAGCAGCGTAGCCGGGACAGGGGACTACGAGCAGTACTTC.

This clone was recorded once. This chain joins TRBV7-2 and TRBJ2-1; D might be TRBD1 (6 bases). Germline values: CDR1 SGHTA, CDR2 FQGNSA. The CDR3 contains 13 residues. V was cut by 2 bases and J by 11 bases, with 13 bases left in between. Here the CDR3 reads CASSLYSGQKQFF. The CDR3 DNA sequence: TGTGCCAGCAGCTTATATTCAGGACAGAAGCAGTTCTTC.

The V and J genes are TRBV6-5 and TRBJ2-1; no clear D. This CDR3 has 12 amino acids. V lost 0 bases, J lost 9 bases, and 6 bases lay in between. Germline V lookup: CDR1 MNHEY, CDR2 SVGAGI. CDR3 nucleotide sequence: TGTGCCAGCAGTTACTCGGGGATTGAGCAGTTCTTC. Translation: CASSYSGIEQFF.

This chain joins TRBV6-4 and TRBJ1-2; D unresolved. CDR3 length: 13 amino acids. Germline CDR1 MRHNA, CDR2 SNTAGT. Trimming removed 4 bases at V and 4 bases at J, with 10 bases between. The CDR3 DNA sequence: TGTGCCAGCAGTGCCGGAGCCTCCTATGGCTACACCTTC. It specifies CASSAGASYGYTF.

The chain has TRBV27 and TRBJ2-7; no firm D call. V was clipped by 2 bases and J by 0 bases, with 8 bases between them. The germline V gene encodes CDR1 MNHEY and CDR2 SMNVEV (reference sequence). CDR3 size: 14 residues. CDR3 nucleotide sequence: TGTGCCAGCAGTTTAACGCAGGTCTCCTACGAGCAGTACTTC. Protein: CASSLTQVSYEQYF.